This section outlines one TCR beta chain sequence together with its context. This clone's antigen is unknown. Within one base of it there is no much larger clone, and no base qualities were kept. Each collaborating institution followed its own protocols to collect whole blood in K2EDTA tubes. For TCRbeta analysis, collaborators shipped samples in one of three forms: frozen whole blood, isolated PBMCs, or DNA extracted from either of those sample types. This record belongs to a study of blood T cell repertoires in COVID-19 (dated by TCRdb to 2018 to 2020). In terms of the full investigation: Collaborator samples came from the United States, Italy and Spain and covered acute and convalescent phases of COVID-19. Subjects who had been exposed to COVID-19, were actively infected with it, or had recovered from it provided the deeply sampled blood TCRbeta repertoires that made up the dataset. Samples were obtained from the ongoing ImmuneRACE study (first 160 participants) and from about 1,300 subjects provided by 6 global collaborators. The prospective study material was composed of cDNA or gDNA derived from T cells, B-cell-depleted T cells, or PBMCs. Where available, HLA class I and class II types were taken from metadata supplied by the sample provider and were not determined by assay-based typing. The repertoires were released in a freely available public database meant as a resource for research on the immune response to SARS-CoV-2. The sample metadata nearly always contained a de-identified subject ID, COVID-19 status, age in years and sex.

Points the paper makes about the study in general: The amount of clinical and demographic metadata varied by source and participant and was provided uncurated.

The CDR3 starts with the cysteine, ends with the phenylalanine, and has 15 residues. Solely the CDR3 DNA is kept, with 45 bases framed from the first base. The junction shows trimming of 4 bases on V and 4 bases on J, and the gene matches do not reach 3 bases of it. Reading the germline V gene gives CDR1 SGHRS and CDR2 YFSETQ. The immunoSEQ Assay, a bias-controlled multiplex PCR, was used to amplify TCRbeta CDR3 regions from genomic DNA. Per the original workflow: The number of nucleated cells in each sample was estimated by amplification of reference gene primers within the assay. To quantify the absolute abundance of each unique TCRbeta CDR3 rearrangement, sequence reads were collapsed and filtered. For each sample, productive Simpson clonality was calculated as the square root of Simpson's diversity index over productive rearrangements. The table was pulled from immuneACCESS by TCRdb, which kept in-frame rearrangements only. Such tables lose some clones; where checked, under half of the loss comes from unresolved V genes, and the rest has no known cause. The V and J calls and clone size come from that table; D and trimming were worked out from the DNA. The sample profile shows tens of thousands of clones; around nine tenths of them were found once. The ten largest clones add up to roughly 21% of the sample.

Sequencing was carried out using peripheral blood. This receptor chain uses TRBV5-1 and TRBJ2-3, and 13 junctional nucleotides match TRBD2. The TCR was taken from a man in his fifties with active COVID-19. The encoded CDR3 is CASSPGLAGADTQYF. Here is the DNA: TGCGCCAGCAGCCCCGGACTAGCGGGGGCAGATACGCAGTATTTT.